The 8 T cell receptor beta chains in this list originate from one sample, sequenced in a study of blood T cell repertoires in COVID-19. The repertoire was sequenced with immunoSEQ multiplex PCR; TCRdb's copy has only in-frame clones and lacks some. The table has 100,000 or so clones, more than 70% seen once. The sample consisted of peripheral blood. These receptors all come from a human donor in a cohort sampled during active COVID-19.

The chain is built from TRBV5-4 and TRBJ2-1; 13 nucleotides match TRBD2. The CDR3 sequence is 19 residues long. Germline lookup yields CDR1 SGHNT and CDR2 YYREEE (reference sequence). Germline trimming cut 5 bases from V and 0 bases from J; bases unmatched to any gene: 11. The CDR3 DNA is TGTGCCAGCAGGACCGGGACTAGCGGGGTAACGAGCTCCTACAATGAGCAGTTCTTC. This sequence encodes CASRTGTSGVTSSYNEQFF.

The chain carries TRBV4-3 and TRBJ2-2, with 8 bases identical to TRBD1. J gave up 4 bases and V 4 bases, and 2 bases lay outside the gene matches. CDR3 length equals 14 residues. Germline-derived CDR1 and CDR2 are LGHNA and YSLEER. The CDR3 loop reads CASSRTGGTGELFF. The DNA for the CDR3 is TGCGCCAGCAGCCGAACAGGGGGCACCGGGGAGCTGTTTTTT.

This clone was recorded a few times. The chain has TRBV19 and TRBJ2-5, with 12 positions matching TRBD1. This CDR3 has 16 amino acids. Trimming at V came to 3 bases and at J to 5 bases, leaving 7 bases not matched to a gene. Germline V gives CDR1 LNHDA, CDR2 SQIVND (reference sequence). The CDR3 region is CASSIGGQGARETQYF. CDR3 sequence (DNA): TGTGCCAGTAGTATTGGGGGACAGGGGGCTCGTGAGACCCAGTACTTC.

This clone has a single count. V and J are TRBV24-1 and TRBJ1-2, with TRBD1 identical over 7 bases. J gave up 2 bases and V 4 bases, and 3 bases lay outside the gene matches. The germline gives CDR1 KGHDR, CDR2 SFDVKD. The CDR3 has 14 residues. The CDR3 bases are TGTGCCACCAGTGAGACAGGGCAAAACTATGGCTACACCTTC. Amino acid sequence: CATSETGQNYGYTF.

This chain links TRBV15 with TRBJ1-1, with D hard to call. The ends were cut back, 5 bases at V and 6 bases at J, with 10 bases in the middle. Germline loops: CDR1 LNHNV, CDR2 YYDKDF (reference sequence). The CDR3 covers 12 residues. The CDR3 bases are TGTGCCACCAGCGGGAGCTTCGCTGAAGCTTTCTTT. Translation gives CATSGSFAEAFF.

This clone appeared once. V gene TRBV6-5 combines with J gene TRBJ2-6, with TRBD2 as a possible D gene (6 bases). V lost 7 bases to trimming and J lost 0 bases, with 10 bases between them. The germline V gene has CDR1 MNHEY and CDR2 SVGAGI. CDR3 length: 15 residues. CDR3 amino acids: CASTVGGSGANVLTF. The CDR3 DNA is TGTGCCAGCACAGTGGGGGGCTCTGGGGCCAACGTCCTGACTTTC.

The rearrangement uses TRBV7-9 and TRBJ2-7; weak D call: TRBD2 (5 bases). This CDR3 contains 13 residues. Germline lookup yields CDR1 SEHNR and CDR2 FQNEAQ (reference sequence). V shed 1 base and J shed 7 bases, with 11 bases lying between them. As DNA, the CDR3 is TGTGCCAGCAGCTTAGGCTTCACGGGGGAGCAGTACTTC. Protein: CASSLGFTGEQYF.

The CDR3 nucleotides read TGTGCCAGCAGTGACTGGGCAGGCGGGGGCTACACCTTC. Its translation: CASSDWAGGGYTF. V and J are TRBV6-4 and TRBJ1-2; D is undetermined. The CDR3 covers 13 residues. CDR1 MRHNA and CDR2 SNTAGT come from the germline V gene. The germline V and J ends were trimmed by 1 base and 8 bases, with 11 bases remaining between them.